The source of this TCR beta chain is a study of spatial heterogeneity in lung cancer. Study-level points and caveats: Counts of expanded alpha and beta TCRs within tumors tracked the tumor nonsynonymous mutation count.

TCRdb called the 5' RACE reads again in MiXCR, with one record for every CDR3 protein. The sample records 14,000 or so distinct CDR3 sequences, over 3.5% being singletons. Indicated time point: sample taken at primary tumor resection. A total of fewer than 80 untreated early-stage non-small cell lung cancer patients served as donors. The length of the CDR3 is 14 residues. The trim removed 6 bases at V and 2 bases at J, leaving 4 bases unmatched. This clonotype showed up many times. No antigen is known for it. The library was designed around alpha chains, so this beta chain is a stray read whose abundance carries little weight.

The chain carries TRBV12-3 or TRBV12-4 and TRBJ2-7, with TRBD1 matching 10 bases. The sample in question was lung tumor tissue, obtained at surgery. The source of this sequence is a female donor with early-stage non-small cell lung cancer. DNA for the CDR3: TGTGCCAGCAGCCCGGGACAGGGGACCTACGAGCAGTACTTC. Translated: CASSPGQGTYEQYF.